This T cell receptor beta chain derives from a study of response to subunit inactivated influenza vaccine. The study, taken as a whole, reports: Authors suggested seasonal influenza vaccinations each recruit few new T cells.

A single record per CDR3 protein comes from TCRdb applying MiXCR to the RT-PCR reads. The table records some 500,000 distinct CDR3 sequences, 10% to 15% of them present only once. With respect to this clonotype: The antigen remains undetermined.

Trimming took 4 bases from V and 2 from J, leaving 11 bases between them. The CDR3 is made up of 14 amino acids. The germline gives CDR1 MGHRA, CDR2 YSYEKL. This chain connects TRBV4-1 to TRBJ2-5; D remains unclear. The sequence was obtained from a man over 45 who received an inactivated influenza vaccine. Specimen: PBMCs from blood, collected roughly 6 weeks after vaccination. CDR3 sequence (DNA): TGCGCCAGCAGCCGGACCACCTTACAAGAGACCCAGTACTTC. It specifies CASSRTTLQETQYF.